The T cell receptor (beta chain) described here comes from a study of molecular identifiers for immune sequencing clone quantification. Whole-study findings and limits: Highly expanded clone sizes could be underestimated by identical TCR molecules that share a barcode.

Each CDR3 protein is one row after TCRdb ran MiXCR on the PCR reads. The profile shows fewer than 350,000 distinct CDR3 sequences, around 21% of them singletons. CDR3 length equals 14 residues. Germline V gives CDR1 SNHLY, CDR2 FYNNEI. With 6 bases clipped from V and 4 bases from J, the junction kept 5 bases outside the gene matches. This clonotype has ten or more counts. Its antigen is not known. Sorting isolated naive CD8 T cells as CD8+CD4-CCR7+CD45RA+ events. The rearrangement links TRBV2 to TRBJ2-3; TRBD1 matches at 9 bases. This clonotype was sampled from a human donor in good health. Some libraries in this study had Jurkat cell RNA spiked in. The sample taken for sequencing was naive CD8+ T cells from blood, with Jurkat cell RNA spiked in. Stated subset: FACS-sorted CD8+CD4-CCR7+CD45RA+ naive T cells. The CDR3 region has the DNA TGTGCCAGCAGGGAGGGACAGGGAGCAGATACGCAGTATTTT. It is translated as CASREGQGADTQYF.